This T cell receptor beta chain is drawn from a study of blood T cell repertoires in COVID-19. Study-wide background: Acute and convalescent COVID-19 specimens originated in the United States, Italy and Spain. Sources were T cells, B-cell-depleted T cells, or PBMCs; the material itself was cDNA or gDNA.

Original data processing: Amplification with reference gene primers provided the estimates of nucleated cell counts. TCRdb keeps only in-frame clones here, not all; method: immunoSEQ multiplex PCR. V, J and clone size reflect that table, while D and trimming were determined from the DNA. The table records hundreds of thousands of clones, approximately 86% of them present only once. The germline V gene has CDR1 SNHLY and CDR2 FYNNEI. V was clipped by 6 bases and J by 2 bases; unmatched bases: 6. This CDR3 contains 16 residues. The chain joins TRBV2 to TRBJ2-5; 13 bases map to TRBD2. The sequenced material came from peripheral blood. This clonotype originated in a woman between 45 and 65 years old who had recovered from COVID-19. The CDR3 reads CASRAPGLAGQETQYF. CDR3 coding DNA: TGTGCCAGCAGGGCTCCGGGACTAGCGGGACAAGAGACCCAGTACTTC.